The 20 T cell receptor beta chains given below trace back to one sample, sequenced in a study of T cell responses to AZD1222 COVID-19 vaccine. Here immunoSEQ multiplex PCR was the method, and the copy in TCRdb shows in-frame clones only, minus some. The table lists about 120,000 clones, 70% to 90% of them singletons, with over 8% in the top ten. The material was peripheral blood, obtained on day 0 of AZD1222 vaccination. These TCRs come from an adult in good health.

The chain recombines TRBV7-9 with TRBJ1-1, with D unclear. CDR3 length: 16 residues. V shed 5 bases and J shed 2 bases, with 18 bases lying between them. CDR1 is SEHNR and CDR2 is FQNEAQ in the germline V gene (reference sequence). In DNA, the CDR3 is TGTGCCAGCAGCCCCAGTTTTAGTGGGGTAAACACTGAAGCTTTCTTT. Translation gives CASSPSFSGVNTEAFF.

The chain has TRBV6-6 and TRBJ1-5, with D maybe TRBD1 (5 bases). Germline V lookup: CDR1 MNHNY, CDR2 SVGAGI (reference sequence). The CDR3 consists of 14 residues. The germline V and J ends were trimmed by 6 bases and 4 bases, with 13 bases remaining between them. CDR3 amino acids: CASSVGTGNQPQHF. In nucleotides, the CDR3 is TGTGCCAGCAGCGTAGGGACGGGGAATCAGCCCCAGCATTTT.

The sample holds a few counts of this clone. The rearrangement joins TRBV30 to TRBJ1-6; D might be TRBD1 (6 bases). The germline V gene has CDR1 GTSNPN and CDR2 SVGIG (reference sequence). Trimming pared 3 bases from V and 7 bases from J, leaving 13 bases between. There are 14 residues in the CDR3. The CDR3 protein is CAWRGVQGNSPLHF. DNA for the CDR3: TGTGCCTGGAGAGGGGTACAGGGCAATTCACCCCTCCACTTT.

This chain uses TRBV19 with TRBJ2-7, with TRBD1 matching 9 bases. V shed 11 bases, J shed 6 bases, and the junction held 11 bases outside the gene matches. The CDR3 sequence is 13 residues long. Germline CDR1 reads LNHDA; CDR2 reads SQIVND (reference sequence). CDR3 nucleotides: TGTGCCTCTGGGGGGACAGGGTCGGGCGAGCAGTACTTC. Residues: CASGGTGSGEQYF.

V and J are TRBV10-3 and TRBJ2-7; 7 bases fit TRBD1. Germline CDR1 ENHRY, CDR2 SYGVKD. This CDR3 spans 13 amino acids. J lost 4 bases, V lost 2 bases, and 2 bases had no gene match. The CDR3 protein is CAISENRGYEQYF. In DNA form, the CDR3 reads TGTGCCATCAGTGAGAACAGGGGTTACGAGCAGTACTTC.

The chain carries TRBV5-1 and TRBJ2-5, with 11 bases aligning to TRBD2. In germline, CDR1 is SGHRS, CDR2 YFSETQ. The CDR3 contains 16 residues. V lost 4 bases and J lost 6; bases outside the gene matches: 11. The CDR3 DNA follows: TGCGCCAGCAGCGAGATACTAGCGGGGGCGCTAAAGACCCAGTACTTC. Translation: CASSEILAGALKTQYF.

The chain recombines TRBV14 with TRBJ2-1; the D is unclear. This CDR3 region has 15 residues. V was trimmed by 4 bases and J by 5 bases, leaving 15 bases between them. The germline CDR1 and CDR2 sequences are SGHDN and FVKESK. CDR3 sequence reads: CASSPKPRWDNEQFF. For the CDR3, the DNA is TGTGCCAGCAGCCCGAAGCCCAGGTGGGACAATGAGCAGTTCTTC.

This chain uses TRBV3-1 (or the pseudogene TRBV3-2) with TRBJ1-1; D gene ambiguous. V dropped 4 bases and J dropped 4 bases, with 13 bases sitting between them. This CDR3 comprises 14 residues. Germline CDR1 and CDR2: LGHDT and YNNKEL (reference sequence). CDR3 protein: CASSPLDTATEAFF. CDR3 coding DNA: TGTGCCAGCAGCCCCTTAGACACAGCCACTGAAGCTTTCTTT.

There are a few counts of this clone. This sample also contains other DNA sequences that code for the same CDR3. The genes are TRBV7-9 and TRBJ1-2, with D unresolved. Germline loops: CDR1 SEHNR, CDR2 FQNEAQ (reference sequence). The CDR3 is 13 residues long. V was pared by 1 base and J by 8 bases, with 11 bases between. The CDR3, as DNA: TGTGCCAGCAGCTTAGGAGAGGAGAGGGGCTACACCTTC. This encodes CASSLGEERGYTF.

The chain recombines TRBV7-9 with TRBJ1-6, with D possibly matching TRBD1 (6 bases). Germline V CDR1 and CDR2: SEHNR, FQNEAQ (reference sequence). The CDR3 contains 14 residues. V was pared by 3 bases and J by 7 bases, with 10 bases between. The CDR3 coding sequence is TGTGCCAGCAGCTTCCAGGACAGCAATTCACCCCTCCACTTT. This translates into CASSFQDSNSPLHF.

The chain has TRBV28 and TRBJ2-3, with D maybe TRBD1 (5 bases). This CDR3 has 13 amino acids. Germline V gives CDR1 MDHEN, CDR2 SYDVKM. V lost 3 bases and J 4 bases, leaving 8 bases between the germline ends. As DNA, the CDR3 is TGTGCCAGCAGTTTTACAGGACCAGATACGCAGTATTTT. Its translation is CASSFTGPDTQYF.

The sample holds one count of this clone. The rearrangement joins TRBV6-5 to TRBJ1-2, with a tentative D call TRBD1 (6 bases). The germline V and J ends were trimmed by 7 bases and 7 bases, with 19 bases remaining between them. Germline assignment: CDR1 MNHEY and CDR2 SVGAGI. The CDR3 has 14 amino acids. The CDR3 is CASKPTLGAPGYTF. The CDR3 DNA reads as TGTGCCAGCAAACCTACCTTGGGGGCTCCTGGCTACACCTTC.

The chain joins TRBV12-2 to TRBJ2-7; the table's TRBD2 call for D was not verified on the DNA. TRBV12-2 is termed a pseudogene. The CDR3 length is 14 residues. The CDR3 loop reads CASRLGRRGYEQYF. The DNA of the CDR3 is TGTGCAAGTCGCTTAGGTCGTCGGGGCTACGAGCAGTACTTC.

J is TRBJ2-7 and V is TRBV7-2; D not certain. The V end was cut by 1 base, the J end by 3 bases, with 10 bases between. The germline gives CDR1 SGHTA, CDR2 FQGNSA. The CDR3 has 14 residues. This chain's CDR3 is CASSLGQVNYEQYF. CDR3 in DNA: TGTGCCAGCAGCTTAGGCCAGGTTAACTACGAGCAGTACTTC.

The CDR3 coding sequence is TGCAGCGTTGAATACGGGGGCGGTAACTATGGCTACACCTTC. Translating gives CSVEYGGGNYGYTF. This rearrangement joins TRBV29-1 to TRBJ1-2; possibly TRBD1 for D (6 bases). The V end was cut by 2 bases, the J end by 1 base, with 11 bases between. CDR1 and CDR2 from the germline V gene are SQVTM and ANQGSEA. The CDR3 runs to 14 residues.

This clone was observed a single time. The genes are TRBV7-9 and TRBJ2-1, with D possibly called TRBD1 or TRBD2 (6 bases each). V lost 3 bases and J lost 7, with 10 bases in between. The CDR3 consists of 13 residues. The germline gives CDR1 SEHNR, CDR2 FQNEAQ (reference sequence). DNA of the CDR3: TGTGCCAGCAGCTTTTGGGGGGCGAATGAGCAGTTCTTC. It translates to CASSFWGANEQFF.

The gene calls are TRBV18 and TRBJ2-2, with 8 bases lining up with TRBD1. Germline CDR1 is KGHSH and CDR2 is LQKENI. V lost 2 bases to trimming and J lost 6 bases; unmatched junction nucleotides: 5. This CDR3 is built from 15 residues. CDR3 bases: TGTGCCAGCTCACCAAAACCGACAGGGGCCGGGGAGCTGTTTTTT. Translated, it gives CASSPKPTGAGELFF.

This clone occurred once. The CDR3 here is CASSPLGNTIYF. Here the CDR3 DNA reads TGTGCCAGCAGCCCCCTTGGTAACACCATATATTTT. This chain links TRBV3-1 (or the pseudogene TRBV3-2) with TRBJ1-3; D gene uncertain. CDR3 length: 12 residues. Germline lookup yields CDR1 LGHDT and CDR2 YNNKEL (reference sequence). Trimming took 4 bases from V and 7 from J, leaving 8 bases between them.

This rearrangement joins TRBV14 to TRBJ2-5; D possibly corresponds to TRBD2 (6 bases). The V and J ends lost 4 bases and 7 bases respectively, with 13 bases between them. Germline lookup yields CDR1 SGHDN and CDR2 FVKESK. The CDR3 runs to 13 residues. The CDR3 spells CASSPFDGGTQYF. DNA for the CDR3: TGTGCCAGCAGCCCTTTCGACGGGGGGACCCAGTACTTC.

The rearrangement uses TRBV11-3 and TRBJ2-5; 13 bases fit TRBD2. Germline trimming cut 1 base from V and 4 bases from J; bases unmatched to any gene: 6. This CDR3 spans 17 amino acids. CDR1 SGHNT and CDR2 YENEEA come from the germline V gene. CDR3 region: CASSLGGRLAGGETQYF. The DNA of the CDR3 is TGTGCCAGCAGCTTAGGGGGGCGACTAGCGGGAGGAGAGACCCAGTACTTC. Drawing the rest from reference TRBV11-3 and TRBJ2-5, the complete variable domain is EAGVVQSPRYKIIEKKQPVAFWCNPISGHNTLYWYLQNLGQGPELLIRYENEEAVDDSQLPKDRFSAERLKGVDSTLKIQPAELGDSAVYLCASSLGGRLAGGETQYFGPGTRLLVL.